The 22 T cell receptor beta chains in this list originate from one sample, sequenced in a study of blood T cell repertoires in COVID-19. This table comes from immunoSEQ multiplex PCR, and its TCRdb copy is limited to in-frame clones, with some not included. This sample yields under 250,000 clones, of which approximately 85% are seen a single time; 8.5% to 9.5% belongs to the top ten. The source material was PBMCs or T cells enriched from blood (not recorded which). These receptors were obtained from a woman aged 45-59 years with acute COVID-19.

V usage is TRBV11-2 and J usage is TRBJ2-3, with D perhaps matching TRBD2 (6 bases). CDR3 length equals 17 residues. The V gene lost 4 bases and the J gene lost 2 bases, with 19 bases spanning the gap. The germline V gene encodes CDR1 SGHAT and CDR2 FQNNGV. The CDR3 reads CASSSSRVGGATDTQYF. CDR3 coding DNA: TGTGCCAGCAGCTCTAGTCGAGTGGGGGGAGCCACAGATACGCAGTATTTT.

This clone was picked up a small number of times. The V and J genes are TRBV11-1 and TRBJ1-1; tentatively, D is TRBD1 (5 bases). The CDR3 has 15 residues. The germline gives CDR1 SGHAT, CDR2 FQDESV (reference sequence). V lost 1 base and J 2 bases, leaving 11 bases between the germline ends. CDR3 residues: CASSLGGSFNTEAFF. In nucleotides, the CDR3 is TGTGCCAGCAGCTTAGGGGGCAGCTTTAACACTGAAGCTTTCTTT. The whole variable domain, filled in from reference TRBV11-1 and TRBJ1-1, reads EAEVAQSPRYKITEKSQAVAFWCDPISGHATLYWYRQILGQGPELLVQFQDESVVDDSQLPKDRFSAERLKGVDSTLKIQPAELGDSAMYLCASSLGGSFNTEAFFGQGTRLTVV.

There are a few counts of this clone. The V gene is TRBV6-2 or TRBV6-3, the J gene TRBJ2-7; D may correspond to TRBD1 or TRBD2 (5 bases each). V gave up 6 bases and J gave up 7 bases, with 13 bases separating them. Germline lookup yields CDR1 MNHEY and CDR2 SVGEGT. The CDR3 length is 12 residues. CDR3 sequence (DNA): TGTGCCAGCAGCCGGGGCCCGCGAGAGCAGTACTTC. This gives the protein CASSRGPREQYF.

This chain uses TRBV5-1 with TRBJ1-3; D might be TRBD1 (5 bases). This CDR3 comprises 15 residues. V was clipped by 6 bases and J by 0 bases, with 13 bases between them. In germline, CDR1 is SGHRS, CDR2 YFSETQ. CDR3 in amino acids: CASNPGDSSGNTIYF. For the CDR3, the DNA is TGCGCCAGCAACCCGGGAGACAGCTCTGGAAACACCATATATTTT.

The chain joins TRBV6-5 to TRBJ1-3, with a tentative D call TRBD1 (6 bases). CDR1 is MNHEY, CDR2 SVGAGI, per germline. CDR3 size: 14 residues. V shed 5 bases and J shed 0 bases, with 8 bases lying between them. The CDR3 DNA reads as TGTGCCAGCAGTCGGACAGCCTCTGGAAACACCATATATTTT. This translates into CASSRTASGNTIYF.

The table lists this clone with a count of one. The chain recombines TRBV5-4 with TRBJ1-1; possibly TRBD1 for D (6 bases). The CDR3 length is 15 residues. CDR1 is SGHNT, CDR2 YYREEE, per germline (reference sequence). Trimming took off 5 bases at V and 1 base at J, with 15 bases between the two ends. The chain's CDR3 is CASRGRTGPNTEAFF. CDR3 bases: TGTGCCAGCAGGGGGCGTACAGGGCCGAACACTGAAGCTTTCTTT.

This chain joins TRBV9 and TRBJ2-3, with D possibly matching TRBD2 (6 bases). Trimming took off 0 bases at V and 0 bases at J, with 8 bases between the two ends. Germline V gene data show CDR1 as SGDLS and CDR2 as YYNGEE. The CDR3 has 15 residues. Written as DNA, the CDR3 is TGTGCCAGCAGCGTAGAGGACTACAGCACAGATACGCAGTATTTT. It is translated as CASSVEDYSTDTQYF.

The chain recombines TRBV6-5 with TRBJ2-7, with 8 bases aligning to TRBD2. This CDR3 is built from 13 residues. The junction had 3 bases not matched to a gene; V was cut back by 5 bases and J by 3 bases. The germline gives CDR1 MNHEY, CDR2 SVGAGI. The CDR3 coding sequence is TGTGCCAGCAGTCCCGGGGGGGACTACGAGCAGTACTTC. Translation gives CASSPGGDYEQYF.

CDR3 in DNA: TGTGCCAGCAGCCCCGGACAGGGCTCGAACACTGAAGCTTTCTTT. As protein: CASSPGQGSNTEAFF. The chain couples TRBV7-8 to TRBJ1-1, with TRBD1 matching 8 bases. Germline CDR1 is SGHVS and CDR2 is FQNEAQ. The V and J ends lost 5 bases and 1 base, in that order; junction bases with no gene match: 6. The CDR3 totals 15 residues.

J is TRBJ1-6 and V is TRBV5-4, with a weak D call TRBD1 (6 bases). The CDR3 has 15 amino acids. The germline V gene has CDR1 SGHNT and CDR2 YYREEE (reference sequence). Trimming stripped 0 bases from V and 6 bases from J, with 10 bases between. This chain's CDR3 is CASSLDQGSNSPLHF. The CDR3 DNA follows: TGTGCCAGCAGCTTGGACCAGGGGTCTAATTCACCCCTCCACTTT.

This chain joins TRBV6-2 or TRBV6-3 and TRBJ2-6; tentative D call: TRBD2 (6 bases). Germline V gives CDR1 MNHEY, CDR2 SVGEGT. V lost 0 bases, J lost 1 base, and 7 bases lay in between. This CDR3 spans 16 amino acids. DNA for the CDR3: TGTGCCAGCAGTTACTCTGGGAGGTCTGGGGCCAACGTCCTGACTTTC. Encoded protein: CASSYSGRSGANVLTF.

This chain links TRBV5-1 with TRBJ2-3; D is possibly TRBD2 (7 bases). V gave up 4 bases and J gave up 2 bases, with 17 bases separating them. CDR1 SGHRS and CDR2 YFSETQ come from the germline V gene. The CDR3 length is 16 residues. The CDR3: CASSAIKGGPTDTQYF. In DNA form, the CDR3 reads TGCGCCAGCAGCGCCATAAAGGGGGGGCCCACAGATACGCAGTATTTT. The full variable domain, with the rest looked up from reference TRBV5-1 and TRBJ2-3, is KAGVTQTPRYLIKTRGQQVTLSCSPISGHRSVSWYQQTPGQGLQFLFEYFSETQRNKGNFPGRFSGRQFSNSRSEMNVSTLELGDSALYLCASSAIKGGPTDTQYFGPGTRLTVL.

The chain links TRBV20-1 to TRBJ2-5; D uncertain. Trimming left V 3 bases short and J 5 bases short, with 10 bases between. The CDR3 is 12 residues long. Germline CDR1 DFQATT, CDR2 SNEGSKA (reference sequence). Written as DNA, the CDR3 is TGCAGTGCTAGTCCCGAGGCGGAGACCCAGTACTTC. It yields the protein CSASPEAETQYF.

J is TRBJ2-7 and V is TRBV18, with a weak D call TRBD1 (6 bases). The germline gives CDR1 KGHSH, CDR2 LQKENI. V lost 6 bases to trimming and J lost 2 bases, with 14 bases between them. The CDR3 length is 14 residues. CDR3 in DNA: TGTGCCAGCTCGTCCGGTGAGGGGGCCTACGAGCAGTACTTC. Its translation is CASSSGEGAYEQYF.

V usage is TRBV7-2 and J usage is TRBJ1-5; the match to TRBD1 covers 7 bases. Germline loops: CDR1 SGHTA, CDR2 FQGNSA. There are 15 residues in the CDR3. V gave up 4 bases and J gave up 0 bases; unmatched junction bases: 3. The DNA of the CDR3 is TGTGCCAGCAGCTCCGGGACAGTTAGCAATCAGCCCCAGCATTTT. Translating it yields CASSSGTVSNQPQHF.

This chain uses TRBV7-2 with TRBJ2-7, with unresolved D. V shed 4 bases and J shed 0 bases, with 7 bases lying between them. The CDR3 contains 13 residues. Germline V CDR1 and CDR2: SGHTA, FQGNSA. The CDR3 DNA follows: TGTGCCAGCAGCTCGGCGGTCTCCTACGAGCAGTACTTC. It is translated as CASSSAVSYEQYF.

The CDR3: CASSLGQYSNQPQHF. The DNA of the CDR3 is TGCGCCAGCAGCCTAGGACAGTATAGCAATCAGCCCCAGCATTTT. The J gene is TRBJ1-5, the V gene TRBV5-1; D is possibly TRBD1 (6 bases). V lost 4 bases to trimming and J lost 0 bases, with 11 bases between them. CDR1 SGHRS and CDR2 YFSETQ come from the germline V gene. This CDR3 spans 15 amino acids. The full variable domain, completed using reference TRBV5-1 and TRBJ1-5, is KAGVTQTPRYLIKTRGQQVTLSCSPISGHRSVSWYQQTPGQGLQFLFEYFSETQRNKGNFPGRFSGRQFSNSRSEMNVSTLELGDSALYLCASSLGQYSNQPQHFGDGTRLSIL.

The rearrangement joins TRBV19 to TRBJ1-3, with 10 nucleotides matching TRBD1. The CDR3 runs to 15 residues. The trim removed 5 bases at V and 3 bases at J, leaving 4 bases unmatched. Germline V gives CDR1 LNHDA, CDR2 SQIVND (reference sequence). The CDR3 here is CASSQDRGFGNTIYF. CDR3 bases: TGTGCCAGTAGTCAGGACAGGGGGTTTGGAAACACCATATATTTT.

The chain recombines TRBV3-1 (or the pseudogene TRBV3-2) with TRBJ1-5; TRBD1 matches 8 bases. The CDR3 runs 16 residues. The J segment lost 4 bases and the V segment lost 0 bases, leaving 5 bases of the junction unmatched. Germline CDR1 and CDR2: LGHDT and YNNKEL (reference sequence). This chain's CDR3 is CASSQDGQGRNQPQHF. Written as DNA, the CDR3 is TGTGCCAGCAGCCAAGACGGACAGGGACGAAATCAGCCCCAGCATTTT.

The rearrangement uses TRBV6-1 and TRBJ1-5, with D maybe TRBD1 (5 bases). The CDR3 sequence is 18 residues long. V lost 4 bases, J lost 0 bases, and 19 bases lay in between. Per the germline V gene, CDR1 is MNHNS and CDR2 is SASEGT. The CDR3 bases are TGTGCCAGCAGTGTTTTTGACCCCGGGGGGTATAGCAATCAGCCCCAGCATTTT. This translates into CASSVFDPGGYSNQPQHF.

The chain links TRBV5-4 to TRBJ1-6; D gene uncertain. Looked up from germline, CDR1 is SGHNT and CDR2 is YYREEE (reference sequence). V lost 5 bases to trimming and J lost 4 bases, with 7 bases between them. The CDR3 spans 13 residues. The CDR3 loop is CASSREYNSPLHF. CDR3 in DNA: TGTGCCAGCAGTCGGGAGTATAATTCACCCCTCCACTTT.

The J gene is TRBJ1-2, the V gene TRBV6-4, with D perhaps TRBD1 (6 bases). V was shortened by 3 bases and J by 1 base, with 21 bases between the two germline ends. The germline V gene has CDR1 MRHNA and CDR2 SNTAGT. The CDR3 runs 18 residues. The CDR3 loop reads CASSEVGYPRQVNYGYTF. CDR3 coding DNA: TGTGCCAGCAGTGAAGTCGGTTACCCGCGACAGGTTAACTATGGCTACACCTTC.